This T cell receptor beta chain was captured in a study of CD8+CD57+ T cells in acquired aplastic anemia. Profiling of TCR beta VDJ combinations and CDR3 sequences used genomic DNA as template. TCRdb re-derived calls from the reads in MiXCR, one entry per CDR3 protein. The sample records around 200,000 distinct CDR3 sequences, around 63% being singletons. Flow cytometry had shown expanded CD8+CD57+ cells in the patients chosen for sequencing. Receipt of therapy had not occurred in any patient by the time of blood sampling. The CDR3 sequence is 15 residues long. With 9 bases removed from V and 1 base from J, the gap between germline ends came to 19 bases. Germline V gives CDR1 SEHNR, CDR2 FQNEAQ (reference sequence).

Source material: sorted CD4+, CD8+, or CD8+CD57+ T cells (not recorded which) from PBMCs. The TCR comes from a human donor with aplastic anemia. The J gene is TRBJ2-7, the V gene TRBV7-9; D is unresolved. For the CDR3, the DNA is TGTGCCAGTAGTATAACCCTCTGGGGTTCCTACGAGCAGTACTTC. Translation: CASSITLWGSYEQYF.